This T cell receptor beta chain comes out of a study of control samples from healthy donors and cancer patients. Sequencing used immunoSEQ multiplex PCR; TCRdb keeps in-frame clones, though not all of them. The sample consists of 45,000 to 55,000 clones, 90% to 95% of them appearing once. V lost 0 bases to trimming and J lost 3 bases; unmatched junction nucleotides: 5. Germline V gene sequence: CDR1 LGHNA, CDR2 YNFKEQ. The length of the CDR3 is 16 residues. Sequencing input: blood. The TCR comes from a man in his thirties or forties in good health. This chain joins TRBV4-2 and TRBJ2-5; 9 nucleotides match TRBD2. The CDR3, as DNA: TGTGCCAGCAGCCAAGAACCTCCTAGCGGGGAAGAGACCCAGTACTTC. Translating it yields CASSQEPPSGEETQYF.